The clone carrying this T cell receptor (beta chain) has only a few counts. Its antigen remains unidentified. The TCRbeta library was prepared with unique molecular identifiers. TCRdb independently ran MiXCR on the PCR reads; one entry per CDR3 protein. The data show about 830,000 distinct CDR3 sequences, approximately 15% seen once. Germline assignment: CDR1 SGHRS and CDR2 YFSETQ. CDR3 length equals 18 residues. The V segment lost 0 bases and the J segment 1 base; nucleotides outside the gene matches: 3. This specimen comes from a study of T-cell reconstitution after alpha-beta-depleted transplantation in children. Broader study findings: Several hundred expanded graft clones reportedly were the source of alpha-beta T cells about two months after transplant.

The receptor was derived from a male patient under 18 who had a stem cell transplant for acute lymphoblastic leukemia, so the T cells may come from the graft donor. The specimen was PBMCs, mostly from graft donor cells, collected 360 days after TCRalphabeta/CD19-depleted stem cell transplant. The chain recombines TRBV5-1 with TRBJ2-2, with 13 nucleotides matching TRBD2. Here the CDR3 DNA reads TGCGCCAGCAGCTTGGGACTAGCGGGAGGCCTGAACACCGGGGAGCTGTTTTTT. Translating it yields CASSLGLAGGLNTGELFF.